This T cell receptor beta chain was captured by sequencing in a study of T cells in localized non-small cell lung cancer. Assay used: immunoSEQ multiplex PCR; TCRdb lists only in-frame clones, some missing. The sample has tens of thousands of clones; around 86% are singletons. The study, taken as a whole, reports: There was higher T cell clonality in uninvolved adjacent lung than in tumor, and it was highest there. Adjacent lung tissue had a median around 50 of the top 100 clones found in the tumor.

Worth noting for this clone: Its antigen is not known.

The clonotype comes from an older male donor with stage II lung adenocarcinoma. Sequenced material: peripheral blood mononuclear cells, taken before any cancer treatment.

CDR3 sequence (DNA): TGTGCCAGCAGCCAGGACACGACGAACACTGAAGCTTTCTTT. Amino acids: CASSQDTTNTEAFF. This chain links TRBV7-9 with TRBJ1-1, with D perhaps TRBD1 (5 bases). V dropped 5 bases and J dropped 1 base, with 11 bases sitting between them. CDR1 and CDR2 from the germline V gene are SEHNR and FQNEAQ (reference sequence). There are 14 residues in the CDR3.